This T cell receptor (beta chain) was profiled in a study of blood T cell repertoires in COVID-19. TCRdb keeps only in-frame clones here, not all; method: immunoSEQ multiplex PCR. The sample shows around 250,000 clones, about 83% of them seen only once. Germline assignment: CDR1 SEHNR and CDR2 FQNEAQ (reference sequence). The CDR3 sequence is 15 residues long. V shed 5 bases, J shed 4 bases, and the junction held 7 bases outside the gene matches. The chain uses TRBV7-9 and TRBJ1-2; 10 positions agree with TRBD1. The receptor was isolated from a man at least 80 years old with acute or convalescent COVID-19. Sequenced input: peripheral blood. The CDR3 loop is CASSPDRGIGYGYTF. The CDR3 DNA sequence: TGTGCCAGCAGCCCGGACAGGGGGATCGGCTATGGCTACACCTTC. Full variable domain (remainder filled in from reference TRBV7-9 and TRBJ1-2): DTGVSQNPRHKITKRGQNVTFRCDPISEHNRLYWYRQTLGQGPEFLTYFQNEAQLEKSRLLSDRFSAERPKGSFSTLEIQRTEQGDSAMYLCASSPDRGIGYGYTFGSGTRLTVV.